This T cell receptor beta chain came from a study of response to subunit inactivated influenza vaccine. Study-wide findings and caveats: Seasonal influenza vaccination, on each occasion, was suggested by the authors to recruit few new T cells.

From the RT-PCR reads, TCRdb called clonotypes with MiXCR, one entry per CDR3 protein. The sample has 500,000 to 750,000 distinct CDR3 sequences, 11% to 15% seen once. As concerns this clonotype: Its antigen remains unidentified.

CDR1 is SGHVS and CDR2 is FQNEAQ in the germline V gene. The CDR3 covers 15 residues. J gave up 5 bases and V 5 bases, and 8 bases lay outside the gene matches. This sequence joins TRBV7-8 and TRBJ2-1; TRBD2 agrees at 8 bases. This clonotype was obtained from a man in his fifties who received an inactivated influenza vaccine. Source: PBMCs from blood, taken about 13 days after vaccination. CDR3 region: CASSISGKNDNEQFF. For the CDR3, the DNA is TGTGCCAGCAGCATTAGCGGGAAGAACGACAATGAGCAGTTCTTC.